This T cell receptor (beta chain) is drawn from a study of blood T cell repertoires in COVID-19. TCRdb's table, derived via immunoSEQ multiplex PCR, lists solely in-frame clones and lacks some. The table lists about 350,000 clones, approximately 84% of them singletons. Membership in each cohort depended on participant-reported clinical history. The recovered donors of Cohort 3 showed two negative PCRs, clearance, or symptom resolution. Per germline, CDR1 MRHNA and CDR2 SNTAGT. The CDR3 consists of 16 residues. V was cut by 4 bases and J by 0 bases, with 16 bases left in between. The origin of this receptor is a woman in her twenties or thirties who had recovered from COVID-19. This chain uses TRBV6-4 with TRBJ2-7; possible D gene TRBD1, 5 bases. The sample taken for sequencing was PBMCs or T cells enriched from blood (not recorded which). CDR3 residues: CASSVPAGHHSYEQYF. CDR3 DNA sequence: TGTGCCAGCAGTGTTCCTGCCGGACACCACTCCTACGAGCAGTACTTC.